This T cell receptor (beta chain) comes out of a study of blood T cell repertoires in COVID-19. The wider study: In each case, the material was cDNA or gDNA derived from T cells, B-cell-depleted T cells, or PBMCs.

CDR1 is KGHSH and CDR2 is LQKENI in the germline V gene. The CDR3 has 14 amino acids. V dropped 1 base and J dropped 2 bases, with 9 bases sitting between them. Produced via immunoSEQ multiplex PCR; TCRdb's table is partial and in-frame only. The sample lists 170,000 or so clones; roughly 85% were seen once. The clonotype comes from a woman aged 65 to 85 with acute or convalescent COVID-19. The chain joins TRBV18 to TRBJ2-7; no clear D gene. The sample consisted of peripheral blood. The CDR3 protein is CASSPQSRTYEQYF. The CDR3 nucleotides are TGTGCCAGCTCACCACAATCCAGAACCTACGAGCAGTACTTC.